This T cell receptor beta chain came from a study of T cells in tuberculosis. The table lists this clone with a count of one. After thawing and overnight rest, PBMC were stained with GMM-loaded CD1B tetramer, viability dye and anti-CD3 for sorting. C32 glucose monomycolate from Rhodococcus equi was loaded onto the CD1B tetramers. PBMC for tetramer sorting were first depleted of CD14-expressing monocytes. Data came from immunoSEQ multiplex PCR; TCRdb stores just in-frame clones and leaves some out. The top ten clones hold about a fifth of a sample with 50,000 to 65,000 clones, approximately 88% of them seen once. Germline CDR1 and CDR2: SGHRS and YFSETQ. Trimming took off 0 bases at V and 1 base at J, with 13 bases between the two ends. The CDR3 length is 17 residues.

The TCR was taken from an adult woman with latent tuberculosis. The sample comprised CD1b-GMM tetramer-negative cells sorted from PBMCs. This chain connects TRBV5-1 to TRBJ1-4; possibly TRBD1 for D (5 bases). In nucleotides, the CDR3 is TGCGCCAGCAGCTTGGTCTTGATGGGGGGAACTAATGAAAAACTGTTTTTT. This encodes CASSLVLMGGTNEKLFF. The whole variable domain, filled in from reference TRBV5-1 and TRBJ1-4, reads KAGVTQTPRYLIKTRGQQVTLSCSPISGHRSVSWYQQTPGQGLQFLFEYFSETQRNKGNFPGRFSGRQFSNSRSEMNVSTLELGDSALYLCASSLVLMGGTNEKLFFGSGTQLSVL.